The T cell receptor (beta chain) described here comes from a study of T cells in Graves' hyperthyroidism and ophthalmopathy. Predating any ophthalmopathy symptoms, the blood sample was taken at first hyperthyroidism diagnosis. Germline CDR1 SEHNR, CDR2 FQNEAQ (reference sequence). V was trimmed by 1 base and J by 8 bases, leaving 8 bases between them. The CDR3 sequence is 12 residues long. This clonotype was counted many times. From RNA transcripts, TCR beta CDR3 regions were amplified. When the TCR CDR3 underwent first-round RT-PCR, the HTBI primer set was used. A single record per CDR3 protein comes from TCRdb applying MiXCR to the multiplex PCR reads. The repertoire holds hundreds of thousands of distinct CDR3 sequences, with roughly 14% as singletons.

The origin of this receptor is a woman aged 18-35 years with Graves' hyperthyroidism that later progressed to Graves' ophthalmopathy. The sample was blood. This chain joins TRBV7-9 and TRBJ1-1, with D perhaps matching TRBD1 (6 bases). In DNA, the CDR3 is TGTGCCAGCAGCTTAGAAGGACAGGAAGCTTTCTTT. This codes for CASSLEGQEAFF.